This T cell receptor (beta chain) was sequenced in a study of regulatory T cells in long-lasting Graves disease. Time point reported: newly diagnosed GD, antithyroid drugs for less than 3 months. Construction of the TCR library relied on RNA isolated from PBMCs. The germline V and J ends were trimmed by 1 base and 6 bases, with 10 bases remaining between them. This CDR3 is 14 amino acids long. Looked up from germline, CDR1 is MNHNS and CDR2 is SASEGT. Only a few counts were recorded for this clonotype. TCR beta libraries were built with iRepertoire HTBI primers and Arm-PCR of CDR3 regions. TCRdb independently ran MiXCR on the multiplex PCR reads; one entry per CDR3 protein. Of about 420,000 distinct CDR3 sequences in the sample, about 15% are singletons; the top ten hold less than 30%. These data also featured in a second study, about T cells in Graves' hyperthyroidism and ophthalmopathy. Per that study: Lactation, pregnancy, other autoimmune disease or uncontrolled infection led to exclusion of patients.

The source material was peripheral blood mononuclear cells (PBMCs), sampled at new diagnosis, from a patient treated with antithyroid drugs. The chain uses TRBV6-1 and TRBJ1-5; weak D call: TRBD1 (5 bases). This TCR was sampled from a woman between 18 and 29 years old with Graves disease. CDR3 bases: TGTGCCAGCAGTGAAGGCGCAGGGCCTCAGCCCCAGCATTTT. It translates to CASSEGAGPQPQHF.